This T cell receptor (beta chain) is drawn from a study of blood T cell repertoires in COVID-19. Study overall: Donors in the United States, Italy and Spain gave samples during acute or convalescent COVID-19.

Original data processing: Estimated nucleated cell counts came from reference gene primer amplification. The method was immunoSEQ multiplex PCR; TCRdb's version includes in-frame clones alone and lacks a portion of them. The DNA was the basis for D and trimming; V, J and clone size are from that table. The repertoire holds about 330,000 clones, 65% to 90% seen once, with more than 6% in the top ten. Per germline, CDR1 SGHNT and CDR2 YENEEA. This CDR3 has 13 amino acids. Trimming took 10 bases from V and 3 from J; bases not matched to a gene: 3. The chain has TRBV11-3 and TRBJ2-3; TRBD2 matches at 11 bases. Specimen: peripheral blood. This TCR came from a human donor in a cohort sampled during active COVID-19. In DNA form, the CDR3 reads TGTGCCAAGACTAGCGGGACAACAGATACGCAGTATTTT. This codes for CAKTSGTTDTQYF.